This record covers a single T cell receptor beta chain. TCR cDNA molecules each carried a unique molecular identifier. TCRdb redid the calling of the 5' RACE reads with MiXCR, one entry per CDR3 protein. The table lists about 45,000 distinct CDR3 sequences, roughly 15% of them singletons, with about 60% in the top ten. The sample is drawn from a study of spatial heterogeneity in lung cancer. Study-level information: Beta-chain sequences were consistently detected more often than alpha-chain sequences.

Time point noted: sample taken at primary tumor resection. Without sorting, whole RNA was sequenced from tumor, nontumor lung or frozen PBMC. The ends were cut back, 3 bases at V and 7 bases at J, with 12 bases in the middle. The CDR3 is 12 residues long. Germline loops: CDR1 DFQATT, CDR2 SNEGSKA (reference sequence). The clonotype was recovered from a male donor with early-stage non-small cell lung cancer. This specimen consisted of PBMCs, obtained at surgery. The V and J genes are TRBV20-1 and TRBJ1-1; unclear D gene. CDR3 protein: CSASYSTFEAFF. The CDR3 coding sequence is TGCAGTGCTAGCTATTCTACCTTTGAAGCTTTCTTT.